The 5 T cell receptor beta chains presented below share a single source sample, sequenced in a study of cytomegalovirus exposure and HLA in healthy donors (dated by TCRdb to the late 2010s). The protocol used for the library was the immunoSEQ multiplex PCR assay. A mixture of 60 forward primers for TCR Vbeta segments and 13 reverse primers for TCR Jbeta segments was used in the multiplex PCR. As stored in TCRdb, this immuneACCESS dataset retains in-frame rearrangements with V and J assigned. A fraction of the clones does not appear; measured against another copy, unresolved V genes explain less than half of the discrepancy, and the remainder lacks a known reason. This sample gives roughly 190,000 clones in total; 80% to 85% of them show up just once. The ten largest make up 6.3% of the sample. Sequencing was carried out using PBMCs. Receptors were obtained from a man aged 40-50 years in good health and CMV-seropositive.

The chain uses TRBV7-8 and TRBJ2-7, with unresolved D. In germline, CDR1 is SGHVS, CDR2 FQNEAQ. This CDR3 contains 14 residues. V lost 2 bases and J lost 2, with 10 bases in between. The CDR3 sequence: CASSLQEKAYEQYF. In DNA, the CDR3 is TGTGCCAGCAGCTTACAGGAAAAAGCCTACGAGCAGTACTTC.

The chain couples TRBV5-4 to TRBJ2-5, with a weak D call TRBD2 (5 bases). The CDR3 sequence is 14 residues long. V was shortened by 0 bases and J by 4 bases, with 10 bases between the two germline ends. From germline, CDR1 is SGHNT and CDR2 YYREEE (reference sequence). CDR3: CASSLAAGPETQYF. DNA for the CDR3: TGTGCCAGCAGCTTGGCCGCGGGTCCAGAGACCCAGTACTTC. The variable domain in full, with the rest retrieved from reference TRBV5-4 and TRBJ2-5, is ETGVTQSPTHLIKTRGQQVTLRCSSQSGHNTVSWYQQALGQGPQFIFQYYREEENGRGNFPPRFSGLQFPNYSSELNVNALELDDSALYLCASSLAAGPETQYFGPGTRLLVL.

The chain combines TRBV18 with TRBJ1-1; D not certain. The germline V gene has CDR1 KGHSH and CDR2 LQKENI. CDR3 length equals 13 residues. Trimming removed 3 bases from V and 1 base from J, with 6 bases in between. Written as DNA, the CDR3 is TGTGCCAGCTCACCTAACGGGAACACTGAAGCTTTCTTT. It encodes CASSPNGNTEAFF.

This chain uses TRBV18 with TRBJ1-5; 9 bases align to TRBD1. Germline V lookup: CDR1 KGHSH, CDR2 LQKENI. The trim removed 3 bases at V and 6 bases at J, leaving 3 bases unmatched. This CDR3 comprises 14 residues. The CDR3 protein is CASSPGQGIQPQHF. The CDR3 nucleotides are TGTGCCAGCTCACCGGGACAGGGTATTCAGCCCCAGCATTTT.

This chain links TRBV19 with TRBJ1-5, with D hard to call. The CDR3 loop spans 15 amino acids. The V gene lost 1 base and the J gene lost 0 bases, with 7 bases spanning the gap. Germline V CDR1 and CDR2: LNHDA, SQIVND (reference sequence). CDR3 region: CASSIGQFSNQPQHF. The CDR3 DNA is TGTGCCAGTAGTATAGGGCAGTTTAGCAATCAGCCCCAGCATTTT.